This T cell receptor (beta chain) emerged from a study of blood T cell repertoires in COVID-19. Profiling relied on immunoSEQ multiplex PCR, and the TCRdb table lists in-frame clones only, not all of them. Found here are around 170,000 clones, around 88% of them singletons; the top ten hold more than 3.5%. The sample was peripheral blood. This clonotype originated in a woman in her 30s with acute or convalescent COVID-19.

The CDR3 sequence: CASGSQLGTEAFF. CDR3 DNA: TGTGCCAGCGGGAGTCAGTTAGGAACTGAAGCTTTCTTT. J is TRBJ1-1 and V is TRBV6-5, with D uncertain. V lost 8 bases, J lost 5 bases, and 15 bases lay in between. This CDR3 region has 13 residues. CDR1 and CDR2 (germline): MNHEY, SVGAGI.